Presented here are 8 T cell receptor beta chains from one specimen sequenced in a study of neurological immune-mediated disorders. TCRdb called the 5' RACE reads again in MiXCR, with one record for every CDR3 protein. The sample includes around 46,000 distinct CDR3 sequences, around 4.3% of them seen just once. The sample comprised PBMCs. All receptors come from a woman aged 60 to 75 with multiple sclerosis.

This clonotype was counted many times. V usage is TRBV20-1 and J usage is TRBJ2-3; D possibly corresponds to TRBD2 (6 bases). V was pared by 4 bases and J by 1 base, with 18 bases between. Germline values: CDR1 DFQATT, CDR2 SNEGSKA (reference sequence). The CDR3 is 16 residues long. Here the CDR3 DNA reads TGCAGTGCTACCCCCATGGAGGGATGGGGCACAGATACGCAGTATTTT. Encoded protein: CSATPMEGWGTDTQYF.

This clonotype was found many times. The chain couples TRBV5-1 to TRBJ1-1; 9 nucleotides align to TRBD1. Per the germline V gene, CDR1 is SGHRS and CDR2 is YFSETQ. The CDR3 covers 14 residues. Trimming removed 4 bases from V and 3 bases from J; junction bases left unmatched: 4. The DNA of the CDR3 is TGCGCCAGCAGCCAACAGGGGGCAGACACTGAAGCTTTCTTT. Its translation is CASSQQGADTEAFF.

This clonotype was picked up many times. The V gene is TRBV6-5, the J gene TRBJ2-4, with 8 bases aligning to TRBD1. The CDR3 contains 15 residues. V was clipped by 7 bases and J by 7 bases; unmatched bases: 12. Germline V gives CDR1 MNHEY, CDR2 SVGAGI. CDR3 DNA sequence: TGTGCCAGCAAAAAGACAGGGGCGTCTCGGAACATTCAGTACTTC. This encodes CASKKTGASRNIQYF.

This clonotype was counted ten times or more. The J gene is TRBJ1-2, the V gene TRBV20-1, with D hard to call. The CDR3 is 13 residues long. CDR1 and CDR2 (germline): DFQATT, SNEGSKA (reference sequence). Trimming removed 0 bases from V and 5 bases from J, with 10 bases in between. CDR3: CSAREFGEYGYTF. CDR3 in DNA: TGCAGTGCTAGAGAGTTCGGAGAATATGGCTACACCTTC.

The rearrangement uses TRBV12-3 or TRBV12-4 and TRBJ2-5; D remains unclear. V was cut by 1 base and J by 9 bases, with 9 bases left in between. The CDR3 loop spans 12 amino acids. The CDR3 sequence is CASSLGVAPQYF. The CDR3, as DNA: TGTGCCAGCAGTTTAGGTGTGGCCCCCCAGTACTTC.

This clonotype was counted at least ten times. The chain uses TRBV7-2 and TRBJ2-3; a possible D gene is TRBD2 (6 bases). The germline V gene encodes CDR1 SGHTA and CDR2 FQGNSA. The CDR3 loop spans 18 amino acids. V lost 0 bases and J 0 bases, leaving 16 bases between the germline ends. CDR3 nucleotide sequence: TGTGCCAGCAGCTTAGCCCTATTTTTAGCGGCGAGCACAGATACGCAGTATTTT. It encodes CASSLALFLAASTDTQYF.

This clonotype was picked up a small number of times. This chain uses TRBV4-3 with TRBJ2-7; TRBD1 matches at 7 bases. J was trimmed by 6 bases and V by 2 bases; bases with no gene match: 4. CDR3 length equals 13 residues. Germline CDR1 is LGHNA and CDR2 is YSLEER. CDR3 sequence: CASSQNRGFEQYF. CDR3 DNA: TGCGCCAGCAGCCAAAACAGGGGTTTCGAGCAGTACTTC.

This clonotype has at least ten counts. This chain joins TRBV20-1 and TRBJ2-3; 8 bases match TRBD2. The CDR3 sequence is 13 residues long. V shed 5 bases, J shed 4 bases, and the junction held 5 bases outside the gene matches. CDR1 DFQATT and CDR2 SNEGSKA come from the germline V gene (reference sequence). Here the CDR3 reads CSAGAGAPDTQYF. CDR3 nucleotide sequence: TGCAGTGCTGGAGCGGGAGCGCCAGATACGCAGTATTTT.